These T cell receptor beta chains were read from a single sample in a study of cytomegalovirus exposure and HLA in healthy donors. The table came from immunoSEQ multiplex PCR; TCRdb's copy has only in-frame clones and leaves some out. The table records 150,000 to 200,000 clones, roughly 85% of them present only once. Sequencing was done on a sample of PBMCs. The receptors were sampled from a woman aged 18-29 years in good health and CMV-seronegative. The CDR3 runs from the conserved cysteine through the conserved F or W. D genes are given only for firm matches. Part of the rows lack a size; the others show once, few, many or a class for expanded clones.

TGCAGCGTTGGGACTAGCGGCAAAGAGACCCAGTACTTC,CSVGTSGKETQYF,TRBJ2-5,TRBD2,-,TRBV29-1
TGTGCCAGCAGCCCTCAGACGGGAGAGACCCAGTACTTC,CASSPQTGETQYF,TRBJ2-5,-,-,TRBV9
TGTGCCAGCAGCTTGGAGGGTAGCGGGAGAACTCCCTATTACAATGAGCAGTTCTTC,CASSLEGSGRTPYYNEQFF,TRBJ2-1,TRBD2,-,TRBV5-5
TGTGCCTGGACGTGGGGAGGGATGGGCACTGAAGCTTTCTTT,CAWTWGGMGTEAFF,TRBJ1-1,-,few,TRBV30
TGTGCCAGCAGCGACCCCCTTGGGAGGGTGGTCAATGAAAAACTGTTTTTT,CASSDPLGRVVNEKLFF,TRBJ1-4,-,-,TRBV9
TGTGCCAGTAGTATGGTAGGGGCGGGCAATCAGCCCCAGCATTTT,CASSMVGAGNQPQHF,TRBJ1-5,-,-,TRBV19
TGCGCCAGCAGCCCCGGGACAGGGAATCAAGAGACCCAGTACTTC,CASSPGTGNQETQYF,TRBJ2-5,TRBD1,-,TRBV5-1
TGTGCCAGCAGCCAAGGGCCGTTGAACACTGAAGCTTTCTTT,CASSQGPLNTEAFF,TRBJ1-1,-,-,TRBV4-2
TGTGCCAGCAGTGCGACATACGAGCAGTACTTC,CASSATYEQYF,TRBJ2-7,-,-,TRBV6-1
TGTGCCAGCAGTTTCCCAGGGCCCGGGGAGCTGTTTTTT,CASSFPGPGELFF,TRBJ2-2,-,-,TRBV28
TGTGCCTGGAGTGTTTGGGGAGGGAGCAATCAGCCCCAGCATTTT,CAWSVWGGSNQPQHF,TRBJ1-5,-,-,TRBV30
TGTGCCAGCAGCTTAGATTGGGTGGGTAGCGGGAGTCGCTACAATGAGCAGTTCTTC,CASSLDWVGSGSRYNEQFF,TRBJ2-1,TRBD2,-,TRBV11-2
TGTGCCAGCAGCTTAAAGGGGACTTCCGCCACAGATACGCAGTATTTT,CASSLKGTSATDTQYF,TRBJ2-3,-,-,TRBV7-9
TGTGCCAGCAGCTTGGGGGGCGGACAGGGTATCTACGAGCAGTACTTC,CASSLGGGQGIYEQYF,TRBJ2-7,TRBD1,-,TRBV5-6
TGTGCCAGCACTGAAAAAGCCGGGACACTAGACACCGGGGAGCTGTTTTTT,CASTEKAGTLDTGELFF,TRBJ2-2,-,-,TRBV6-1
TGTGCCATCAGTGCGGCGGGGACCACAGATACGCAGTATTTT,CAISAAGTTDTQYF,TRBJ2-3,-,-,TRBV10-3
TGTGCCAGCAGCCTTTCGACAGGGGGTATCACTGGAAACACCATATATTTT,CASSLSTGGITGNTIYF,TRBJ1-3,TRBD1,few,TRBV4-2
TGTGCCAGCAGCTTAAGTGAACGGAACTATGGCTACACCTTC,CASSLSERNYGYTF,TRBJ1-2,-,few,TRBV7-2
TGTGCCAGCAGCGGACGGGACAGCCTGAACACCGGGGAGCTGTTTTTT,CASSGRDSLNTGELFF,TRBJ2-2,TRBD1,-,TRBV9
TGTGCCAGCAGCGTGGACTCGAGCAGGGATACGCAGTATTTT,CASSVDSSRDTQYF,TRBJ2-3,-,-,TRBV5-4
TGTGCCAGCAGCCCATCCGGGACTAGCGGTTACAATGAGCAGTTCTTC,CASSPSGTSGYNEQFF,TRBJ2-1,TRBD2,-,TRBV4-2
TGTGCCAGCCGGTCGACTAGCGGGATAGAAAATGAGCAGTTCTTC,CASRSTSGIENEQFF,TRBJ2-1,-,-,TRBV21-1
TGTGCCAGCACCCTGAACAGGGAAAAGGGAGCAGAAGCTTTCTTT,CASTLNREKGAEAFF,TRBJ1-1,-,-,TRBV7-2
TGTGCCAGCAGCTTAGCATTAATGGGCCCGGGGGAGACCCAGTACTTC,CASSLALMGPGETQYF,TRBJ2-5,-,-,TRBV7-2
TGTGCCATCAGGCCCGAGGGCGGGAGGGCAGATACGCAGTATTTT,CAIRPEGGRADTQYF,TRBJ2-3,TRBD2,-,TRBV10-3
TGTGCCAGCAGCCCCAAAAACTCCTACGAGCAGTACTTC,CASSPKNSYEQYF,TRBJ2-7,-,-,TRBV7-9
TGTGCCAGCAGTATGACAGGGGTCCCTGAAGCTTTCTTT,CASSMTGVPEAFF,TRBJ1-1,TRBD1,-,TRBV6-1
TGTGCCAGCAGCCCAGGGACTAGCGGGTTTCCGGAGCAGTTCTTC,CASSPGTSGFPEQFF,TRBJ2-1,TRBD2,-,TRBV5-6
TGTGCCAGCAGCTTAGTGCTGACAGGGGGTGATACTGAAGCTTTCTTT,CASSLVLTGGDTEAFF,TRBJ1-1,TRBD1,-,TRBV7-2
TGTGCCAGCAGCTACGACAGCCAAAATCAGCCCCAGCATTTT,CASSYDSQNQPQHF,TRBJ1-5,-,-,TRBV28
TGTGCCATCAGTGGTGGGCCAATTGCGGGAGGATTCGGCAATGAGCAGTTCTTC,CAISGGPIAGGFGNEQFF,TRBJ2-1,TRBD2,-,TRBV10-3
TGTGCCAGCAGCCAAGAACCGGGATATGGCTACACCTTC,CASSQEPGYGYTF,TRBJ1-2,-,once,TRBV11-3
TGTGCCAGCGCGGAGGGCCTGAACTATGGCTACACCTTC,CASAEGLNYGYTF,TRBJ1-2,-,-,TRBV7-6
TGTGCCAGCAGCTTAACGTCAGGGGAGGGGAAGTTCCCCCAGCATTTT,CASSLTSGEGKFPQHF,TRBJ1-5,-,-,TRBV7-2
TGCGCCAGCAGCTCGACAGGAAACTATGGCTACACCTTC,CASSSTGNYGYTF,TRBJ1-2,-,-,TRBV5-1
TGTGCCATCAGTCCTCCGGGGGACTATGGCTACACCTTC,CAISPPGDYGYTF,TRBJ1-2,-,once,TRBV10-3
TGTGCCAGCAGTAAACGACAGATATCCTACAATGAGCAGTTCTTC,CASSKRQISYNEQFF,TRBJ2-1,-,-,TRBV27
TGTGCCAGTAACCCTAGCGACTCCTACGAGCAGTACTTC,CASNPSDSYEQYF,TRBJ2-7,-,-,TRBV19
TGTGCCAGCAGTTTATCGTTTGCAGGGGGCTATGCTTTCTTT,CASSLSFAGGYAFF,TRBJ1-1,TRBD1,few,TRBV27
TGTGCCAGCAGTTTAGACAGGGACACAGATACGCAGTATTTT,CASSLDRDTDTQYF,TRBJ2-3,TRBD1,-,TRBV27
TGTGCCAGCAGTGGAGGAATGAAGCCCCAGCATTTT,CASSGGMKPQHF,TRBJ1-5,-,-,TRBV6-1
TGTGCCAGCAGTGGTTCTAACCTTCCCTACAATGAGCAGTTCTTC,CASSGSNLPYNEQFF,TRBJ2-1,-,few,TRBV2
TGTGCCAGCAGCTCTGTGCGGACAGGGACCACAGATACGCAGTATTTT,CASSSVRTGTTDTQYF,TRBJ2-3,TRBD1,-,TRBV5-6
TGTGCCAGTAGTATCCTAGCGGGAGTCCACGAGCAGTACTTC,CASSILAGVHEQYF,TRBJ2-7,TRBD2,-,TRBV19
TGTGCCAGCAGTTTAAGGCCGGGGTGGGATCAGCCCCAGCATTTT,CASSLRPGWDQPQHF,TRBJ1-5,-,-,TRBV27
TGCGCCAGCAGTTCCGGGACAGGGGTCACCGGGGAGCTGTTTTTT,CASSSGTGVTGELFF,TRBJ2-2,TRBD1,few,TRBV10-1
TGTGCCAGTAGTAACAGACTAGCGGGAGAGGTCTACGAGCAGTACTTC,CASSNRLAGEVYEQYF,TRBJ2-7,TRBD2,-,TRBV19
TGTGCCAGCGGAACTAGCGGGGGATCCTCCTACGAGCAGTACTTC,CASGTSGGSSYEQYF,TRBJ2-7,TRBD2,-,TRBV27
TGTGCCAGCAGCGTCCCGACAGGGGGAAGTGGCAATGAGCAGTTCTTC,CASSVPTGGSGNEQFF,TRBJ2-1,TRBD1,-,TRBV5-5
TGTGCCAGCAGCGCCACTGCGGGCCGGGGGTCTCTTTATTACTATAATTCACCCCTCCACTTT,CASSATAGRGSLYYYNSPLHF,TRBJ1-6,-,-,TRBV9
TGTGCCAGCAGCTTGGGACTAGCGGGCCTCTCTGGGGCCAACGTCCTGACTTTC,CASSLGLAGLSGANVLTF,TRBJ2-6,TRBD2,-,TRBV7-2
TGCAGCGTTTCGAGGACTGATTCCACTGAAGCTTTCTTT,CSVSRTDSTEAFF,TRBJ1-1,-,-,TRBV29-1
TGCGCCAGCAGCCAAGGACAGTCTCCTAACTATGGCTACACCTTC,CASSQGQSPNYGYTF,TRBJ1-2,-,-,TRBV4-3
TGTGCCAGCAGCTTCGGAGACAGCTCTGGGGCCAACGTCCTGACTTTC,CASSFGDSSGANVLTF,TRBJ2-6,-,-,TRBV11-3
TGTGCCAGTAGTAAGACAGTCTACAATGAGCAGTTCTTC,CASSKTVYNEQFF,TRBJ2-1,-,-,TRBV19